This TCR beta chain was sequenced for a study of T cells in Graves' hyperthyroidism and ophthalmopathy. Germline-derived CDR1 and CDR2 are SGHTA and FQGNSA. With 5 bases clipped from V and 5 bases from J, the junction kept 8 bases outside the gene matches. The CDR3 sequence is 14 residues long. Investigators excluded patients with uncontrolled infection, other autoimmune disease, pregnancy or lactation. Diagnostic assessment was based on clinical symptoms, serum thyroxine and TRAb, thyroid ultrasound and orbital computed tomography. RNA transcripts served as the template for amplifying TCR beta CDR3 regions. RT-PCR in the first round (using the HTBI primer set) targeted the TCR CDR3. TCRdb independently ran MiXCR on the multiplex PCR reads; one entry per CDR3 protein. The top ten clones hold around 9.2% of a sample with hundreds of thousands of distinct CDR3 sequences, less than 15% of them seen once.

In its sample, this clonotype was seen many times. The sequence derives from a woman between 18 and 30 years old with Graves' hyperthyroidism. Material for sequencing was blood. J is TRBJ2-7 and V is TRBV7-2; 8 bases match TRBD1. The CDR3 bases are TGTGCCAGCAGCCCGAGACAGGGGTCGAACGAGCAGTACTTC. Translating gives CASSPRQGSNEQYF.